This record covers a single T cell receptor (beta chain). Its antigen is unidentified. This entry belongs to a study of cytomegalovirus exposure and HLA in healthy donors. Regarding the study as a whole: As was reported, the classifier diagnosed cytomegalovirus status with high specificity and sensitivity. TCR beta V- and J-gene trimming was later associated with a missense DCLRE1C variant.

Germline trimming cut 4 bases from V and 9 bases from J; bases unmatched to any gene: 10. CDR3 length equals 14 residues. Germline-derived CDR1 and CDR2 are SGHDN and FVKESK. Use of 60 Vbeta and 13 Jbeta primers characterized the PCR. The protocol was immunoSEQ multiplex PCR, while the TCRdb copy is restricted to in-frame clones and leaves out a portion. The top ten clones hold more than 5.5% of a sample with about 180,000 clones, 80% of them seen once. The TCR was taken from a man aged 40-49 years in good health and CMV-seronegative. Sample: PBMCs. J is TRBJ2-3 and V is TRBV14; 7 bases are a match to TRBD1. As DNA, the CDR3 is TGTGCCAGCAGCCTCGACAGGGCCCTGCGAACGCAGTATTTT. Residues: CASSLDRALRTQYF.